The rows below give T cell receptor beta chains drawn from one sample of a study of OX40 agonist ivuxolimab in advanced cancers. The repertoire was sequenced with immunoSEQ multiplex PCR; TCRdb's copy has only in-frame clones and lacks some. The table records tens of thousands of clones, 93% of them present only once. Sample: CD4+ or CD8+ T cells sorted from blood, taken in a trial of the OX40 agonist ivuxolimab. These receptors all come from an adult with an advanced solid tumor such as melanoma, head and neck, liver or kidney cancer. Both conserved end residues are part of each CDR3. The D gene is left open where the match is weak. The size entry is marked missing in some rows and otherwise reads once, few, many or a size class.

d_gene,abundance,v_gene,j_gene,CDR3aa,CDR3nt
.,.,TRBV7-8,TRBJ1-1,CASSWVRVPTNTEAFF,TGTGCCAGCAGCTGGGTCAGGGTACCGACTAACACTGAAGCTTTCTTT
TRBD1,once,TRBV27,TRBJ1-1,CASSTRTGRMNTEAFF,TGTGCCAGCAGTACAAGGACAGGGAGAATGAACACTGAAGCTTTCTTT
.,.,TRBV6-6,TRBJ2-7,CASSSDPGEQYF,TGTGCCAGCAGTTCAGACCCGGGGGAGCAGTACTTC
TRBD2,.,TRBV10-3,TRBJ2-7,CAIRAGTSGEGSYEQYF,TGTGCCATCAGGGCCGGGACTAGCGGGGAAGGCTCTTACGAGCAGTACTTC
TRBD1,.,TRBV4-1,TRBJ1-5,CASSQGTGGNQPQHF,TGCGCCAGCAGCCAGGGGACAGGGGGAAATCAGCCCCAGCATTTT
.,.,TRBV21-1,TRBJ1-6,CASTPEGQGSPLHF,TGTGCCAGCACCCCAGAGGGGCAGGGTTCACCCCTCCACTTT
.,.,TRBV9,TRBJ1-2,CASTRGGFDYGYTF,TGTGCCAGCACTCGAGGGGGGTTTGACTATGGCTACACCTTC
.,.,TRBV4-3,TRBJ2-2,CASSPLLDSNTGELFF,TGCGCCAGCAGCCCCTTGTTGGATTCGAACACCGGGGAGCTGTTTTTT
TRBD1,once,TRBV2,TRBJ2-4,CASSYGTGGNIAKNIQYF,TGTGCCAGCAGCTACGGGACAGGGGGGAATATAGCCAAAAACATTCAGTACTTC
.,.,TRBV11-3,TRBJ1-1,CASSLQWGTEAFF,TGTGCCAGCAGCTTACAGTGGGGGACTGAAGCTTTCTTT
.,.,TRBV23-1,TRBJ1-1,CARSIPNTEAFF,TGCGCCAGATCTATTCCGAACACTGAAGCTTTCTTT
.,.,TRBV9,TRBJ1-1,CASSVGIGGYTEAFF,TGTGCCAGCAGCGTAGGCATTGGGGGTTACACTGAAGCTTTCTTT
.,.,TRBV7-9,TRBJ2-4,CASSLGHSIQLAKNIQYF,TGTGCCAGCAGCTTAGGACACTCGATTCAACTAGCCAAAAACATTCAGTACTTC
TRBD2,.,TRBV7-6,TRBJ2-1,CASSSRPLAGGPYNEQFF,TGTGCCAGCAGCTCACGACCCCTAGCGGGAGGGCCCTACAATGAGCAGTTCTTC
.,few,TRBV6-6,TRBJ1-1,CASSYFDSPGAFF,TGTGCCAGCAGTTACTTCGACAGTCCTGGAGCTTTCTTT
.,.,TRBV27,TRBJ2-7,CASSFSVNPPEQYF,TGTGCCAGCAGTTTCTCCGTTAATCCCCCCGAGCAGTACTTC
.,.,TRBV29-1,TRBJ1-1,CSAQVGSANTEAFF,TGCAGCGCCCAGGTTGGGAGTGCAAACACTGAAGCTTTCTTT
.,.,TRBV6-6,TRBJ2-2,CASSYSRGLTGELFF,TGTGCCAGCAGTTACTCGAGGGGGTTGACCGGGGAGCTGTTTTTT
TRBD2,.,TRBV28,TRBJ2-3,CASSLWAGEMGDTQYF,TGTGCCAGCAGTTTATGGGCGGGAGAAATGGGAGATACGCAGTATTTT
.,.,TRBV13,TRBJ2-5,CASRFQETQYF,TGTGCCAGCAGATTCCAAGAGACCCAGTACTTC
.,.,TRBV7-2,TRBJ2-7,CASSFVSYEQYF,TGTGCCAGCAGCTTCGTTTCCTACGAGCAGTACTTC
.,.,TRBV5-8,TRBJ2-7,CASSLEPGGGLEQYF,TGTGCCAGCAGCTTGGAACCAGGAGGGGGCCTCGAGCAGTACTTC
.,.,TRBV27,TRBJ2-1,CASSLSPGAVWNEQFF,TGTGCCAGCAGTTTATCACCGGGAGCGGTGTGGAATGAGCAGTTCTTC
.,.,TRBV15,TRBJ2-1,CATSSSLVQGTKSYNEQFF,TGTGCCACCAGCAGCTCGCTCGTACAGGGTACCAAGTCCTACAATGAGCAGTTCTTC
.,.,TRBV5-1,TRBJ2-5,CASSPGSGETQYF,TGCGCCAGCAGCCCCGGGAGTGGGGAGACCCAGTACTTC
.,.,TRBV27,TRBJ2-7,CASSSGSGLSSYEQYF,TGTGCCAGCAGTTCTGGGAGCGGACTGAGCTCCTACGAGCAGTACTTC
.,.,TRBV19,TRBJ1-5,CASSMGRRLSNQPQHF,TGTGCCAGTAGTATGGGGAGGAGGTTAAGCAATCAGCCCCAGCATTTT
.,.,TRBV25-1,TRBJ1-1,CATRTGMAEAFF,TGTGCCACCCGTACAGGGATGGCTGAAGCTTTCTTT
.,.,TRBV28,TRBJ2-7,CASSPLWGVVPYEQYF,TGTGCCAGCAGCCCCCTTTGGGGGGTTGTCCCCTACGAGCAGTACTTC
.,.,TRBV9,TRBJ2-7,CASSVEGSGGASYEQYF,TGTGCCAGCAGCGTAGAGGGGAGCGGAGGGGCCTCCTACGAGCAGTACTTC
.,.,TRBV4-1,TRBJ2-1,CASSQEETYNEQFF,TGCGCCAGCAGCCAAGAAGAGACTTACAATGAGCAGTTCTTC
.,.,TRBV5-1,TRBJ2-7,CASSLAGGSYEQYF,TGCGCCAGCAGCTTGGCAGGAGGCTCCTACGAGCAGTACTTC
.,.,TRBV7-9,TRBJ2-1,CASSLIGLPPASYNEQFF,TGTGCCAGCAGCTTAATCGGACTCCCGCCGGCCTCCTACAATGAGCAGTTCTTC
.,.,TRBV2,TRBJ1-4,CASIGGTNEKLFF,TGTGCCAGCATAGGAGGTACTAATGAAAAACTGTTTTTT
TRBD1,.,TRBV28,TRBJ2-7,CASSLGNRDSTYEQYF,TGTGCCAGCAGTTTAGGGAACCGGGACAGCACCTACGAGCAGTACTTC
.,.,TRBV29-1,TRBJ1-1,CSVDWENTEAFF,TGCAGCGTTGATTGGGAGAACACTGAAGCTTTCTTT
TRBD1,.,TRBV5-8,TRBJ1-5,CASSLIDRGDQPQHF,TGTGCCAGCAGCCTAATAGACAGGGGAGATCAGCCCCAGCATTTT
.,.,TRBV19,TRBJ2-2,CASSIEPGHTGELFF,TGTGCCAGTAGTATTGAGCCAGGGCATACCGGGGAGCTGTTTTTT
TRBD1,.,TRBV12-5,TRBJ1-6,CASGFSTGGAGNNSPLHF,TGTGCTAGTGGTTTCTCCACAGGGGGCGCGGGGAATAATTCACCCCTCCACTTT
.,.,TRBV29-1,TRBJ1-4,CSVHYKLELFF,TGCAGCGTCCATTACAAATTGGAACTGTTTTTT
.,.,TRBV9,TRBJ2-5,CASSVFSGSFQETQYF,TGTGCCAGCAGCGTTTTTTCCGGGAGCTTCCAAGAGACCCAGTACTTC
.,.,TRBV6-1,TRBJ1-1,CASSARGSDTEAFF,TGTGCCAGCAGTGCTAGGGGGTCGGACACTGAAGCTTTCTTT
.,.,TRBV27,TRBJ1-3,CASSFKGSGNTIYF,TGTGCCAGCAGTTTTAAGGGCTCTGGAAACACCATATATTTT
.,.,TRBV7-7,TRBJ2-3,CASSFSLASTDTQYF,TGTGCCAGCAGCTTCTCCTTGGCTAGCACAGATACGCAGTATTTT
.,.,TRBV9,TRBJ2-5,CASSVAPQETQYF,TGTGCCAGCAGCGTAGCACCCCAAGAGACCCAGTACTTC
TRBD1,.,TRBV4-3,TRBJ2-3,CASSQDIPVGQGHVSTDTQYF,TGCGCCAGCAGCCAAGATATTCCCGTTGGACAGGGGCATGTTTCCACAGATACGCAGTATTTT
.,.,TRBV6-1,TRBJ2-1,CASSGDKYNEQFF,TGTGCCAGCAGCGGGGACAAATACAATGAGCAGTTCTTC
TRBD2,.,TRBV29-1,TRBJ2-3,CSVEDDRGGVADTQYF,TGCAGCGTTGAAGATGATCGGGGAGGGGTTGCAGATACGCAGTATTTT
.,.,TRBV4-1,TRBJ2-5,CASSPRDSSPRGAQYF,TGCGCCAGCAGCCCCCGGGACAGCTCCCCACGGGGGGCCCAGTACTTC
.,.,TRBV27,TRBJ1-1,CASSLVGREAFF,TGTGCCAGCAGTTTAGTGGGAAGGGAAGCTTTCTTT
.,.,TRBV4-1,TRBJ2-1,CASSQARLSGMEFF,TGCGCCAGCAGCCAAGCCAGGCTATCGGGAATGGAGTTCTTC
TRBD2,.,TRBV5-6,TRBJ2-1,CASSSLAGGIYNEQFF,TGTGCCAGCAGCTCCTTAGCGGGAGGGATTTACAATGAGCAGTTCTTC
.,few,TRBV13,TRBJ2-7,CASSFASYEQYF,TGTGCCAGCAGCTTCGCCTCTTACGAGCAGTACTTC
.,.,TRBV4-2,TRBJ2-3,CASSQDSDTQYF,TGTGCCAGCAGCCAAGATAGCGATACGCAGTATTTT
.,.,TRBV9,TRBJ2-7,CASSVRGYGTDEQYF,TGTGCCAGCAGCGTAAGGGGGTACGGGACCGACGAGCAGTACTTC